This T cell receptor (beta chain) originates from a study of blood T cell repertoires in COVID-19. Study context: T cells, B-cell-depleted T cells, or PBMCs supplied cDNA or gDNA.

The sample holds one count of this clone. In the authors' workflow: The assay estimated nucleated cells by amplifying reference gene primers. Sequencing was performed with immunoSEQ multiplex PCR; in TCRdb, only in-frame clones are kept and a portion is missing. That table gives V, J and clone size, and the DNA gave D and trimming. The repertoire has roughly 150,000 clones, roughly 89% of them found once; the top ten carry 5%. Sequenced input: peripheral blood. This receptor was taken from a human donor in a cohort sampled during active COVID-19.

The CDR3 spells CASGRVFGALYEQYF. CDR3 sequence (DNA): TGTGCCAGTGGCAGGGTATTTGGCGCTCTCTACGAGCAGTACTTC. This sequence joins TRBV19 and TRBJ2-7, with a weak D call TRBD1 (5 bases). Trimming took off 8 bases at V and 3 bases at J, with 20 bases between the two ends. Germline V lookup: CDR1 LNHDA, CDR2 SQIVND (reference sequence). The CDR3 has 15 residues.